This T cell receptor beta chain was obtained from a study of shared clonotypes between healthy human individuals. Study-wide points: In this cohort, only blood was sampled, and tissue repertoires likely differ.

Naive CD4+ cells were CD45RA-selected; the remaining cells were memory. Sequencing used immunoSEQ multiplex PCR; TCRdb keeps in-frame clones, though not all of them. The sample includes under 2,500,000 clones, 90% to 96% seen only once; the top ten take 0.1% to 0.15%. The V end lost 10 bases, the J end lost 3 bases, and 12 bases lay between the germline ends. The length of the CDR3 is 12 residues. The V gene's germline CDR1 is MDHEN and CDR2 SYDVKM. With respect to this clone: Its antigen is not known.

V gene TRBV28 combines with J gene TRBJ1-1, with D unclear. The TCR sequence derives from a young man in good health. The sample was naive CD4+ T cells sorted from blood. Subset here: CD45RA+ positively selected. The chain's CDR3 is CATTGRYTEAFF. CDR3 DNA: TGTGCCACCACGGGCCGGTACACTGAAGCTTTCTTT.